Given below is one T cell receptor (beta chain) in context. Its specificity is unknown. The length of the CDR3 is 12 residues. V was cut by 6 bases and J by 4 bases, with 9 bases left in between. CDR1 is SGHNT, CDR2 YENEEA, per germline. These data come from a study of cytomegalovirus exposure and HLA in healthy donors. Whole-study findings and limits: Reported findings show TCR beta sequences accurately forecast HLA-A and HLA-B alleles in most subjects. Specificity for CMV antigens was confirmed in vitro for a few of the CMV-associated chains.

13 Jbeta primers and 60 Vbeta primers were used for the PCR. Using immunoSEQ multiplex PCR, the repertoire was profiled, and TCRdb retains in-frame clones only, with some absent. The sample's table shows about 160,000 clones. In nominal health when sampled, donors likely had unrecorded immune exposures nonetheless. This TCR was sampled from a man aged 25-45 years in good health and CMV-seronegative. This rearrangement joins TRBV11-3 to TRBJ1-1; D remains ambiguous. Sequenced material: PBMCs. CDR3 nucleotide sequence: TGTGCCAGCAGTGGGTCGGGCACTGAAGCTTTCTTT. Amino acid sequence: CASSGSGTEAFF.